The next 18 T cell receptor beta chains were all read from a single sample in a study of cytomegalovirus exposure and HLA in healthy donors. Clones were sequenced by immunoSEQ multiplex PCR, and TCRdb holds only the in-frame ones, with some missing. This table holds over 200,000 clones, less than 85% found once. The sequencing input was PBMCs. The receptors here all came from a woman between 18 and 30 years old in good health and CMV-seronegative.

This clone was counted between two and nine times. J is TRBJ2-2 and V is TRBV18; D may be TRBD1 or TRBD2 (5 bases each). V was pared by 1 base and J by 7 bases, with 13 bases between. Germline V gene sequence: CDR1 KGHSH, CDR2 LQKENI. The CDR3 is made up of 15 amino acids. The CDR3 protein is CASSPRDDLGGELFF. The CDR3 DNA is TGTGCCAGCTCACCACGGGACGACCTGGGCGGGGAGCTGTTTTTT.

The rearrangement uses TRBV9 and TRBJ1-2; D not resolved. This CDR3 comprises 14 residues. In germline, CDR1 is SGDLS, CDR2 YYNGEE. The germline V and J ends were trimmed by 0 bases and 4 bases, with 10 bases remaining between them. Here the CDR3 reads CASSVGQEPYGYTF. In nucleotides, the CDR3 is TGTGCCAGCAGCGTAGGGCAGGAACCCTATGGCTACACCTTC.

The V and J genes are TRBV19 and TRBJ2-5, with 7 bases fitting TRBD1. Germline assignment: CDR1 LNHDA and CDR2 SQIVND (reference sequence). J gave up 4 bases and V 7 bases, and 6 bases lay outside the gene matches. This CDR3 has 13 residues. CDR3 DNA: TGTGCCAGTACCCCAGGGGGAAGAGAGACCCAGTACTTC. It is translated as CASTPGGRETQYF. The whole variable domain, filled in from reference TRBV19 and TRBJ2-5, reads DGGITQSPKYLFRKEGQNVTLSCEQNLNHDAMYWYRQDPGQGLRLIYYSQIVNDFQKGDIAEGYSVSREKKESFPLTVTSAQKNPTAFYLCASTPGGRETQYFGPGTRLLVL.

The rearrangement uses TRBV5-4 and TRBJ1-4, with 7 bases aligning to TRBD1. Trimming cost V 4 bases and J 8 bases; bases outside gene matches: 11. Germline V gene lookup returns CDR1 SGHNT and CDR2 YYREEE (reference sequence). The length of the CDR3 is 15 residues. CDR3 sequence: CASSASGTADEKLFF. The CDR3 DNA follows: TGTGCCAGCAGCGCCTCCGGGACAGCGGACGAAAAACTGTTTTTT.

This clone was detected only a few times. The CDR3, as DNA: TGTGCCTCGGGGGCCTTAAATCAGCCCCAGCATTTT. Its translation: CASGALNQPQHF. The V gene is TRBV6-5, the J gene TRBJ1-5, with D possibly being TRBD1 (6 bases). This CDR3 has 12 residues. V was pared by 11 bases and J by 4 bases, with 12 bases between. Germline CDR1 reads MNHEY; CDR2 reads SVGAGI.

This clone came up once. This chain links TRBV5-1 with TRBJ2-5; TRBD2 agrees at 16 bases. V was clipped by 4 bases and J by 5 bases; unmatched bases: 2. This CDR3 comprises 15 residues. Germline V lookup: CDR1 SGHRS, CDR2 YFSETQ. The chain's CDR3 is CASSPGLAGGETQYF. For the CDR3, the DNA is TGCGCCAGCAGCCCGGGACTAGCGGGAGGGGAGACCCAGTACTTC.

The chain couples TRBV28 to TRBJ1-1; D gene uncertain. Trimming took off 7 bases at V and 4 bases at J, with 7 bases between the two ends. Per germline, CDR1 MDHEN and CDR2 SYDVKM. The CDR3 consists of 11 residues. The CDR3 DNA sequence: TGTGCCAGCAAGGAGGTCACTGAAGCTTTCTTT. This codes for CASKEVTEAFF.

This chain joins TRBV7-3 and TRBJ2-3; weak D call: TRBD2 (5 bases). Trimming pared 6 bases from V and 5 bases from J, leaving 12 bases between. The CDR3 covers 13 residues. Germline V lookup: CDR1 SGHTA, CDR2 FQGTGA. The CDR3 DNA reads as TGTGCCAGCAGTCAAAACGCGGGAGATACGCAGTATTTT. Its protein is CASSQNAGDTQYF.

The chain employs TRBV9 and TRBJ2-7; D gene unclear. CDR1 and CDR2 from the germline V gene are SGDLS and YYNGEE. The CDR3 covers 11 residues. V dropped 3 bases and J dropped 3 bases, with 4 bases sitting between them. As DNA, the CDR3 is TGTGCCAGCAGCGAAATCTACGAGCAGTACTTC. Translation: CASSEIYEQYF.

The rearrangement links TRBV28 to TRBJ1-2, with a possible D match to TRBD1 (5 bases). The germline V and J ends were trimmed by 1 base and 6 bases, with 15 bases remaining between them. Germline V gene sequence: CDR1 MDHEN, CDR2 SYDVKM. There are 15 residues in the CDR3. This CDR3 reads CASSLSLQGGDGYTF. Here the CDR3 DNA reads TGTGCCAGCAGTTTATCCCTTCAGGGAGGAGATGGCTACACCTTC.

This CDR3 is CASSGSGTEIYEQYF. The CDR3 DNA is TGCGCCAGCAGCGGGTCCGGGACAGAGATCTACGAGCAGTACTTC. The chain has TRBV5-1 and TRBJ2-7, with 7 bases lining up with TRBD1. This CDR3 is built from 15 residues. The junction had 10 bases not matched to a gene; V was cut back by 4 bases and J by 3 bases. Per germline, CDR1 SGHRS and CDR2 YFSETQ. Complete variable domain (other parts from reference TRBV5-1 and TRBJ2-7): KAGVTQTPRYLIKTRGQQVTLSCSPISGHRSVSWYQQTPGQGLQFLFEYFSETQRNKGNFPGRFSGRQFSNSRSEMNVSTLELGDSALYLCASSGSGTEIYEQYFGPGTRLTVT.

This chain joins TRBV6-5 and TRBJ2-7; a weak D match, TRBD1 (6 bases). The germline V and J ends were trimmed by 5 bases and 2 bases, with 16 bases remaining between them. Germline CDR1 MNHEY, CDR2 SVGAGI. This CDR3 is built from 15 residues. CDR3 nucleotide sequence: TGTGCCAGCAGTCAATCCGGGACAACCACCTACGAGCAGTACTTC. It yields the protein CASSQSGTTTYEQYF.

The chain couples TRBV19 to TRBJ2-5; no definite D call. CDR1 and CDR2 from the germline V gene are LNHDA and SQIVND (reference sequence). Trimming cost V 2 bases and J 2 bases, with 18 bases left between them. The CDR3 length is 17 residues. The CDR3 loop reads CASSIRRGPVEQETQYF. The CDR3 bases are TGTGCCAGTAGTATACGCCGCGGACCGGTTGAGCAAGAGACCCAGTACTTC.

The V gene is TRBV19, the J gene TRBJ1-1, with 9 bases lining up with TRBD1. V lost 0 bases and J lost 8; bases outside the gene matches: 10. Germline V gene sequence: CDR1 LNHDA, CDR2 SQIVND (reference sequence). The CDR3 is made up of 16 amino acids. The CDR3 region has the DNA TGTGCCAGTAGTATAGATACTGGACAGGGGCCCCCGGAAGCTTTCTTT. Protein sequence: CASSIDTGQGPPEAFF.

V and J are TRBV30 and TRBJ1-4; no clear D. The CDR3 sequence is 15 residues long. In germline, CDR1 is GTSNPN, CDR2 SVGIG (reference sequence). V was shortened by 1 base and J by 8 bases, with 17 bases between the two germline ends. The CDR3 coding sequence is TGTGCCTGGAGTGGTGGCGTCACTCGAGGGGAAAAACTGTTTTTT. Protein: CAWSGGVTRGEKLFF.

Written as DNA, the CDR3 is TGTGCCAGCAGCTTAGCGCCGGGGCGGAGAAATGAGCAGTTCTTC. Protein: CASSLAPGRRNEQFF. The chain employs TRBV7-2 and TRBJ2-1; either TRBD1 or TRBD2 may supply D (5 bases each). CDR3 length: 15 amino acids. Germline CDR1 reads SGHTA; CDR2 reads FQGNSA. Trimming removed 0 bases at V and 7 bases at J, with 13 bases between. The whole variable domain, remainder taken from reference TRBV7-2 and TRBJ2-1, is GAGVSQSPSNKVTEKGKDVELRCDPISGHTALYWYRQSLGQGLEFLIYFQGNSAPDKSGLPSDRFSAERTGGSVSTLTIQRTQQEDSAVYLCASSLAPGRRNEQFFGPGTRLTVL.

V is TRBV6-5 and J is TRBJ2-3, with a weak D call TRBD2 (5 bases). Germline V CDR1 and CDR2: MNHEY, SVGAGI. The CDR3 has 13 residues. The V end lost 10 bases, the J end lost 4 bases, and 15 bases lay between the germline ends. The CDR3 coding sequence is TGTGCCACCACACTTGAGGGCGCAGATACGCAGTATTTT. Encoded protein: CATTLEGADTQYF.

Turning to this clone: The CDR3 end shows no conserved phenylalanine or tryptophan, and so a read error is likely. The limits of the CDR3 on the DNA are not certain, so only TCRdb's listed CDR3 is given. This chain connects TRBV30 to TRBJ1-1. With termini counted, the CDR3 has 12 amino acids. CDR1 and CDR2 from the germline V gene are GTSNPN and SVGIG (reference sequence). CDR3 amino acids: CAWSVTQASHGM.